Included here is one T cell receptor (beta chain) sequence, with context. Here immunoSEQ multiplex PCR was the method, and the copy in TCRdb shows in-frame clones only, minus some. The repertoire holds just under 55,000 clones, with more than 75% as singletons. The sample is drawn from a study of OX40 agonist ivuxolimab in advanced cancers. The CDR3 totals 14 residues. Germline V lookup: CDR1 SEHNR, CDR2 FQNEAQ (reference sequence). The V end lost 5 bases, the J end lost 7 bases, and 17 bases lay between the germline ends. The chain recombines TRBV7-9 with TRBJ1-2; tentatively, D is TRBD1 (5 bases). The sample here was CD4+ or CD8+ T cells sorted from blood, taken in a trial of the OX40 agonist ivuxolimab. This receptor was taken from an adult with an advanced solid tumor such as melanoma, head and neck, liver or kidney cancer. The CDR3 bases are TGTGCCAGCAGCCCCCGACGGGGGGGTGGTGGCTACACCTTC. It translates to CASSPRRGGGGYTF.